Reported below is one T cell receptor beta chain. What it recognizes is unknown. Sequencing was performed with immunoSEQ multiplex PCR; in TCRdb, only in-frame clones are kept and a portion is missing. Of about 76,000 clones listed, 90% to 97% are singletons. Time point noted: recipient sample about 28 days before transplant, after cytoreduction. CDR3 length equals 14 residues. The ends were cut back, 4 bases at V and 4 bases at J, with 14 bases in the middle. Germline-derived CDR1 and CDR2 are SGDLS and YYNGEE. This sample was taken from a study of T cell clonotyping in hematopoietic cell transplantation. General study points: After transplant, recipient diversity fell while pathologically expanded clonotypes grew through day 180. CD4 and CD8 repertoire contributions could not be separated without sorting. Few recipient clonotypes overlapped donors; over 97% were de novo at given depth.

The chain carries TRBV9 and TRBJ1-1; the D is unclear. The clonotype comes from a woman between 45 and 60 years old with acute myeloid leukemia. Some clones in this sample may be carry-over from other donors' samples. This specimen consisted of peripheral blood mononuclear cells, obtained before stem cell transplant. CDR3: CASSFTGVATEAFF. The CDR3 DNA follows: TGTGCCAGCAGCTTCACTGGGGTGGCCACTGAAGCTTTCTTT.